This T cell receptor beta chain came from a study of CD8+ T cells in alopecia areata. TCR sequencing used cDNA made by reverse transcription of extracted RNA. This table comes from immunoSEQ multiplex PCR, and its TCRdb copy is limited to in-frame clones, with some not included. The table has around 50,000 clones, around 96% seen once. Germline V gene data show CDR1 as SGHDT and CDR2 as YYEEEE. Trimming removed 6 bases from V and 3 bases from J; junction bases left unmatched: 6. The CDR3 totals 14 residues. Sequencing was performed on CD8+ T cells sorted from blood, taken at week 0. This clonotype originated in a human donor with alopecia areata. The chain has TRBV5-6 and TRBJ2-1, with 7 bases matching TRBD1. CDR3 residues: CASTPGGDYNEQFF. The DNA of the CDR3 is TGTGCCAGCACCCCAGGGGGAGACTACAATGAGCAGTTCTTC.